This is a list of T cell receptor beta chains from one sample in a study of blood T cells in healthy people across ages. TCRdb recomputed calls from the 5' RACE reads with MiXCR, one row per CDR3 protein. The table records about 780,000 distinct CDR3 sequences, 46% of them present only once. Sequencing input: blood. The receptors were gathered from a man older than 75 in good health. CDR3s include the opening cysteine and the closing phenylalanine or tryptophan. A D gene is named only where the DNA matches it firmly. Clone size appears in some rows only: once, few, many, or a class for an expanded clone.

V gene	J gene	clone size	CDR3 length	D gene	CDR3 protein	CDR3 DNA
TRBV4-3	TRBJ2-7	few	16	NA	CASSQERLASSYEQYF	TGCGCCAGCAGCCAAGAGCGGCTAGCTTCCTCCTACGAGCAGTACTTC
TRBV4-2	TRBJ2-5	NA	15	TRBD2	CASSQDDSGRGEQYF	TGTGCCAGTAGCCAAGATGATAGCGGGAGAGGTGAGCAGTACTTC
TRBV25-1	TRBJ1-1	NA	12	NA	CASSGGDTEAFF	TGTGCCAGCAGTGGAGGGGACACTGAAGCTTTCTTT
TRBV19	TRBJ2-1	NA	15	TRBD1	CASKWTGAAFNEQFF	TGTGCCAGTAAGTGGACAGGGGCTGCCTTCAATGAGCAGTTCTTC
TRBV28	TRBJ2-3	few	12	NA	CASSLSVYTQYF	TGTGCCAGCAGTTTAAGCGTGTATACGCAGTATTTT
TRBV6-2/TRBV6-3	TRBJ2-7	NA	16	NA	CASRRDSTLPAYEQYF	TGTGCCAGCAGAAGGGACTCCACCCTTCCCGCTTACGAGCAGTACTTC
TRBV20-1	TRBJ2-2	NA	15	TRBD2	CSAAGTSGTTGELFF	TGCAGTGCTGCCGGGACTAGCGGTACCACCGGGGAGCTGTTTTTT
TRBV29-1	TRBJ2-4	once	14	NA	CSARGEGTKNIQYF	TGCAGCGCCCGCGGTGAGGGGACCAAAAACATTCAGTACTTC
TRBV4-2	TRBJ2-1	once	18	TRBD2	CASSQVMLAGGQYNEQFF	TGTGCCAGCAGCCAAGTAATGTTAGCGGGGGGGCAATACAATGAGCAGTTCTTC
TRBV7-8	TRBJ2-4	few	14	TRBD1	CASSSSGTGNSQYF	TGTGCCAGCAGCTCTTCCGGGACAGGTAACAGCCAGTACTTC
TRBV4-3	TRBJ1-6	few	12	TRBD1	CASRLTGAPLHF	TGCGCCAGCAGGCTCACAGGGGCCCCCCTCCACTTT
TRBV20-1	TRBJ1-2	NA	18	TRBD1	CSARDPGGADGLIYGYTF	TGCAGTGCTAGGGATCCAGGGGGCGCAGATGGACTGATCTATGGCTACACCTTC
TRBV18	TRBJ1-2	NA	11	NA	CASSPSNGCTF	TGTGCCAGCTCTCCCTCAAATGGCTGCACCTTC
TRBV19	TRBJ1-2	NA	14	NA	CASSIPKGRGGYTF	TGTGCCAGTAGTATTCCGAAAGGGAGAGGAGGCTACACCTTC
TRBV24-1	TRBJ2-3	NA	15	NA	CATSETGTGPDTQYF	TGTGCCACCAGTGAAACGGGAACTGGACCAGATACGCAGTATTTT
TRBV20-1	TRBJ1-1	NA	11	NA	CSEGVGTEAFF	TGCAGTGAGGGGGTCGGAACTGAAGCTTTCTTT
TRBV7-2	TRBJ2-5	NA	15	NA	CASSLGPAQGETRYF	TGTGCCAGCAGCTTAGGGCCGGCCCAGGGAGAGACCCGGTACTTC
TRBV20-1	TRBJ2-5	many	14	NA	CSAAATGIQETQYF	TGCAGTGCCGCAGCTACAGGGATCCAAGAGACCCAGTACTTC
TRBV20-1	TRBJ2-7	NA	13	NA	CSAKRVTSGEQYF	TGCAGTGCTAAGCGTGTGACCTCGGGCGAGCAGTACTTC
TRBV5-1	TRBJ2-7	NA	15	TRBD1	CASSAAGTGNNEQYF	TGCGCCAGCAGCGCCGCCGGGACAGGCAACAACGAGCAGTACTTC
TRBV27	TRBJ1-5	NA	13	NA	CASSVSGSQPQHF	TGTGCCAGCAGTGTATCGGGTAGCCAGCCCCAGCATTTT
TRBV7-9	TRBJ2-1	few	16	TRBD2	CASSFPGLAGLVEQFF	TGTGCCAGCAGCTTCCCGGGACTAGCGGGTCTAGTTGAGCAGTTCTTC
TRBV20-1	TRBJ2-7	NA	15	NA	CSAPLPGQSLEEQYF	TGCAGTGCGCCCCTGCCGGGACAATCTTTGGAAGAGCAGTACTTC
TRBV20-1	TRBJ1-1	NA	12	NA	CSARVGLLEAFF	TGCAGTGCTAGAGTGGGACTGCTCGAAGCTTTCTTT
TRBV6-5	TRBJ2-7	NA	14	NA	CASSFADAAYEQYF	TGTGCCAGCAGTTTCGCAGATGCTGCCTACGAGCAGTACTTC
TRBV15	TRBJ2-7	NA	16	TRBD1	CATSRGLQGAKGEQYF	TGCGCCACCAGCAGGGGCTTACAGGGGGCTAAAGGCGAGCAGTACTTC
TRBV20-1	TRBJ1-5	few	14	NA	CSGAKGNSNQPQHF	TGCAGTGGGGCGAAGGGGAATAGCAATCAGCCCCAGCATTTT
TRBV6-1	TRBJ1-2	NA	18	NA	CASSELFGTGAENYGYIF	NA
TRBV7-8	TRBJ2-7	few	14	NA	CASSFETVSYEQYF	TGTGCCAGCAGCTTTGAGACAGTATCCTACGAGCAGTACTTC
TRBV11-2	TRBJ2-1	NA	12	NA	CASSLDLSEQFF	TGTGCCAGCAGCTTAGATCTTTCCGAGCAGTTCTTC
TRBV6-2/TRBV6-3	TRBJ2-2	NA	14	NA	CASSKPRNTGELFF	TGTGCCAGCAGTAAGCCGAGGAACACCGGGGAGCTGTTTTTT
TRBV20-1	TRBJ2-7	NA	14	NA	CSAIPSEKDYEQYF	TGCAGTGCTATACCTAGCGAGAAGGACTACGAGCAGTACTTC
TRBV21-1	TRBJ1-5	NA	17	NA	CASNNAVTDRGNQPQHF	TGTGCCAGCAACAATGCTGTTACTGACAGGGGCAATCAGCCCCAGCATTTT
TRBV20-1	TRBJ2-1	few	12	NA	CSASTRFNEQFF	TGCAGTGCTAGTACTAGATTCAATGAGCAGTTCTTC
TRBV7-9	TRBJ2-1	NA	16	NA	CASSLEGGQSYNEQFF	TGTGCCAGCAGCTTAGAGGGAGGCCAGTCCTACAATGAGCAGTTCTTC
TRBV12-3/TRBV12-4	TRBJ2-2	NA	14	NA	CASRLLANTGELFF	TGTGCCAGCAGATTGCTGGCGAACACCGGGGAGCTGTTTTTT
TRBV6-9	TRBJ2-2	NA	13	NA	CASTGSNTGELFF	TGTGCCAGCACTGGGAGTAACACCGGGGAGCTGTTTTTT
TRBV20-1	TRBJ2-5	few	13	NA	CSAVTQGGRTQYF	TGCAGTGCTGTCACCCAGGGGGGCAGGACCCAGTACTTC
TRBV18	TRBJ2-7	NA	15	TRBD2	CASSLGTSGRVEQYF	TGTGCCAGCTCGCTAGGGACTAGCGGGAGAGTCGAGCAGTACTTC
TRBV7-2	TRBJ2-7	NA	16	TRBD2	CASSLARTSGSFEQYF	TGTGCCAGCAGCTTAGCGCGGACTAGCGGGAGCTTCGAGCAGTACTTC
TRBV29-1	TRBJ2-6	many	15	NA	CSVRPANSGANVLTF	TGCAGCGTCAGACCCGCAAACTCCGGGGCCAACGTCCTGACTTTC
TRBV7-2	TRBJ1-1	many	14	TRBD1	CASSRQGPGTEAFF	TGTGCCAGCAGCCGACAGGGCCCGGGCACTGAAGCTTTCTTT
TRBV15	TRBJ2-1	NA	15	NA	CATSRVRTDYNEQFF	TGTGCCACCAGCAGAGTTAGGACCGATTACAATGAGCAGTTCTTC
TRBV12-3/TRBV12-4	TRBJ2-1	few	14	TRBD2	CASTVSGRDNEQFF	TGTGCCAGCACCGTTAGCGGGAGGGACAATGAGCAGTTCTTC
TRBV4-3	TRBJ2-7	few	22	TRBD2	CASSQDIRRGLVGGSPSDEQYF	TGCGCCAGCAGCCAAGATATAAGGAGAGGTTTGGTGGGCGGGAGCCCGTCGGACGAGCAGTACTTC
TRBV7-2	TRBJ1-6	NA	14	TRBD1	CASSSDRGNSPLHF	TGTGCCAGCAGCTCGGACAGGGGGAATTCACCCCTCCACTTT
TRBV7-9	TRBJ1-1	NA	13	NA	CASSLSGSPEAFF	TGTGCCAGCAGCTTATCGGGGAGCCCTGAAGCTTTCTTT
TRBV20-1	TRBJ1-2	NA	13	NA	CSAAPGFDQGYTF	TGCAGTGCCGCACCGGGTTTCGATCAGGGCTACACCTTC
TRBV9	TRBJ1-1	NA	14	NA	CASSVGGSDTEAFF	TGTGCCAGCAGCGTGGGGGGTAGCGACACTGAAGCTTTCTTT
TRBV7-2	TRBJ2-1	NA	13	TRBD2	CAGTSGAHNEQFF	TGTGCCGGCACTAGCGGAGCCCACAATGAGCAGTTCTTC
TRBV6-2/TRBV6-3	TRBJ1-5	NA	13	NA	CASSYGIPQPQHF	TGTGCCAGCAGTTACGGAATCCCTCAGCCCCAGCATTTT
TRBV9	TRBJ1-4	few	15	NA	CASTKGGRGNEKLFF	TGTGCCAGCACCAAAGGGGGACGGGGGAATGAAAAACTGTTTTTT
TRBV29-1	TRBJ2-1	NA	13	TRBD2	CSVEVSGGETQFF	TGCAGCGTTGAAGTCAGCGGGGGCGAGACCCAGTTCTTC